The sequence of this T cell receptor (beta chain) was determined in a study of blood T cell repertoires in COVID-19. Libraries were prepared by immunoSEQ multiplex PCR; TCRdb keeps only in-frame clonotypes and omits some of them. This sample has more than 55,000 clones, with roughly 88% found just once. The CDR3 contains 13 residues. J was trimmed by 1 base and V by 6 bases; bases with no gene match: 0. Germline loops: CDR1 ENHRY, CDR2 SYGVKD. What was sequenced was peripheral blood. The chain links TRBV10-3 to TRBJ1-1, with 9 bases that match TRBD1. This sequence originates from a woman aged 70 to 79 with acute or convalescent COVID-19. CDR3 sequence reads: CAIRDRGNTEAFF. Written as DNA, the CDR3 is TGTGCCATCAGGGACAGGGGGAACACTGAAGCTTTCTTT.